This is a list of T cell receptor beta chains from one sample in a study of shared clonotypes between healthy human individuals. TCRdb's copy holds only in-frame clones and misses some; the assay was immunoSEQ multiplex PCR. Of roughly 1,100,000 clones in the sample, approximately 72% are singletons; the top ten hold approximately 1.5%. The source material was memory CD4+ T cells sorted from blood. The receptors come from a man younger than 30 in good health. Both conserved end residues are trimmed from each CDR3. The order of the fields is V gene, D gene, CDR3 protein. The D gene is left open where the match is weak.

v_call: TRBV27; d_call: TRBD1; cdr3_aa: ASSLLRGQNTEAF
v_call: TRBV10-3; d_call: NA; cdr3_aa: ASAPGEGTEAF
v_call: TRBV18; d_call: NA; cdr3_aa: ASSSSGYNQPQH
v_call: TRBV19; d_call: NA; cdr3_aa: ARTQVGGRNSPLH
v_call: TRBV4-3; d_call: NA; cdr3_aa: ASSQERGYTEAF
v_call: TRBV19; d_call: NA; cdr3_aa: ASSITLGTYEQY
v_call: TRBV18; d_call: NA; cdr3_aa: ASSLLREEGYT
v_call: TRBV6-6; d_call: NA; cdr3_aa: ASSYSPGAPHQPQH
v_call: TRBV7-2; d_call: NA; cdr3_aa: ASSLVGVNGELF
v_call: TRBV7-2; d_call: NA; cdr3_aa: ASSQRAGETQY
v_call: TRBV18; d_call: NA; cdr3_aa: ASSPETRYGYT
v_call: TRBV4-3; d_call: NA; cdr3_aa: ASSQDDRHGNTIY
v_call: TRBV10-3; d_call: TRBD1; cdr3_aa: AISEDRGREKLF
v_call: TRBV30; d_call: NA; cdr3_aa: AWSSLTGDQPQH
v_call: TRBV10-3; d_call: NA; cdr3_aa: ATNPVGSGPSTGELF
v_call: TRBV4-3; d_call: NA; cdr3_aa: ASSQVTGEADTQY
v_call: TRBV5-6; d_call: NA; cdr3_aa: ASRPSPSSQNNSPLH
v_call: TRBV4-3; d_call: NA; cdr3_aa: ASSQEGTGKNEQF
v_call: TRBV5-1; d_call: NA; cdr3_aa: ASSSGRTQETQY
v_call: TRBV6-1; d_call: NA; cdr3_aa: ASTWGTNTDTQY
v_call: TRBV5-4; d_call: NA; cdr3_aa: ASSFNSVEETQY
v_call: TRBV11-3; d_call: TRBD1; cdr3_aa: ASSLIAGGPEAF
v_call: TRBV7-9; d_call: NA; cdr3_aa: ASSLAGGSYEQY
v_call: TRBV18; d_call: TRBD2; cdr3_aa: ASSPPGLAGGTDTQY
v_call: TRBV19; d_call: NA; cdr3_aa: ASSIASGLVNTEAF
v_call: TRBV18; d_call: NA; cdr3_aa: ASSSQQDSGNTIY
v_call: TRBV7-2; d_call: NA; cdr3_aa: ASSLLEGVGDNEQF
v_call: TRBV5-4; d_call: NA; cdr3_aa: ASSLGLTQY
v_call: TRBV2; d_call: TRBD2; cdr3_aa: ASSENGGASYNEQF
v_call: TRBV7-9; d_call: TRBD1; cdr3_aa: ASSPGGQGGSPLH
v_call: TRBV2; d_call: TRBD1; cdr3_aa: ASRPTGGPEKLF
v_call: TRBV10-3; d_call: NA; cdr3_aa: ATGWAEHEQF
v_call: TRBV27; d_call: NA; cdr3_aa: ASRPGTGSSYEQY
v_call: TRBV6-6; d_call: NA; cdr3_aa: ASSYADTNYEQY
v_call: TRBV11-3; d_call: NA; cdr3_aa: ASSQQWNTEAF
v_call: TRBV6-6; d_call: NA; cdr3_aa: ASSLGKSPGSPLH
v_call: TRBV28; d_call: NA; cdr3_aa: ASRAAQGTSYEQY
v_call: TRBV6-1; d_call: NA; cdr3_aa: ASSEEGDWNYGYT
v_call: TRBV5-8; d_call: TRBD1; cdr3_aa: ASSLSGTGIYGYT
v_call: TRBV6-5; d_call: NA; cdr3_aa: ASSRGPPHGYT
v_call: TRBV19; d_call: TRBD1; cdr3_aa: ASSIGGQGTLLGQPQH
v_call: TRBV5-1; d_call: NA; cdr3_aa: ASSLKAQGGPKNIQY
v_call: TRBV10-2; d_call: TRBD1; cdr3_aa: ASRGQGGGTEAF
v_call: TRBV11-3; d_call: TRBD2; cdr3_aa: ASSLSKTGLPNTGELF
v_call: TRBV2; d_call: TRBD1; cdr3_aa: ASSSDRGQGNEQF